These 19 T cell receptor beta chains share one sample of origin, sequenced in a study of graft-versus-host responses after intestinal transplantation. Data came from immunoSEQ multiplex PCR; TCRdb stores just in-frame clones and leaves some out. The data contain 45,000 to 60,000 clones, 85% to 95% of them singletons. These TCRs are of unknown antigen specificity. The sequenced sample was unstimulated CD4+ T cells sorted from spleen or lymph node cells, obtained before transplant. The receptors originated from a human donor who was the organ donor for an intestinal transplant.

The rearrangement links TRBV19 to TRBJ1-5; maybe TRBD1 (6 bases). Germline lookup yields CDR1 LNHDA and CDR2 SQIVND (reference sequence). The CDR3 sequence is 14 residues long. V was cut by 1 base and J by 2 bases, with 6 bases left in between. CDR3 protein: CASSIGTGNQPQHF. As DNA, the CDR3 is TGTGCCAGTAGTATAGGGACAGGCAATCAGCCCCAGCATTTT.

The chain employs TRBV27 and TRBJ1-1; 7 bases align to TRBD1. This CDR3 contains 13 residues. V shed 2 bases and J 3 bases; nucleotides not matched to a gene: 0. Germline loops: CDR1 MNHEY, CDR2 SMNVEV (reference sequence). CDR3 coding DNA: TGTGCCAGCAGTTTACAGGGGGACACTGAAGCTTTCTTT. Translated: CASSLQGDTEAFF.

The rearrangement uses TRBV2 and TRBJ1-4, with TRBD1 matching 10 bases. CDR1 SNHLY and CDR2 FYNNEI come from the germline V gene. This CDR3 has 15 residues. With V trimmed by 1 base and J by 7 bases, 3 bases remained unmatched. CDR3 coding DNA: TGTGCCAGCAGTGAAGTGGACAGGGGGGCTGAAAAACTGTTTTTT. Translating gives CASSEVDRGAEKLFF.

About this clone itself: Other DNA sequences in the sample encode the same CDR3. The rearrangement joins TRBV5-1 to TRBJ2-1, with TRBD2 matching over 8 bases. J was trimmed by 3 bases and V by 0 bases; bases with no gene match: 2. Germline V gene sequence: CDR1 SGHRS, CDR2 YFSETQ. The CDR3 sequence is 15 residues long. CDR3 protein: CASSLGLAGYNEQFF. The CDR3 DNA is TGCGCCAGCAGCTTGGGTCTAGCGGGCTACAATGAGCAGTTCTTC. The full variable domain, rest sourced from reference TRBV5-1 and TRBJ2-1, is KAGVTQTPRYLIKTRGQQVTLSCSPISGHRSVSWYQQTPGQGLQFLFEYFSETQRNKGNFPGRFSGRQFSNSRSEMNVSTLELGDSALYLCASSLGLAGYNEQFFGPGTRLTVL.

This clone appeared once. The rearrangement uses TRBV27 and TRBJ2-5; D possibly uses TRBD1 or TRBD2 (5 bases each). The length of the CDR3 is 15 residues. Per germline, CDR1 MNHEY and CDR2 SMNVEV (reference sequence). V shed 3 bases and J shed 6 bases, with 17 bases lying between them. The CDR3 DNA reads as TGTGCCAGCAGTTTTGGGACGGACCCATCGAAGACCCAGTACTTC. As protein: CASSFGTDPSKTQYF.

The V gene is TRBV7-3, the J gene TRBJ2-1, with TRBD2 matching over 8 bases. This CDR3 has 17 amino acids. The germline CDR1 and CDR2 sequences are SGHTA and FQGTGA. J gave up 4 bases and V 1 base, and 9 bases lay outside the gene matches. In DNA form, the CDR3 reads TGTGCCAGCAGCTTAAAGGCCAGCGGGAGTCGGTACAATGAGCAGTTCTTC. Amino acid sequence: CASSLKASGSRYNEQFF.

The chain joins TRBV5-1 to TRBJ2-3, with 11 bases aligning to TRBD2. This CDR3 is 15 amino acids long. V lost 8 bases and J lost 3; bases outside the gene matches: 8. Germline values: CDR1 SGHRS, CDR2 YFSETQ. The CDR3 loop is CASTNTSGGTDTQYF. The CDR3 DNA follows: TGCGCCAGTACGAATACTAGCGGGGGTACAGATACGCAGTATTTT.

The rearrangement links TRBV18 to TRBJ2-3; perhaps TRBD1 as D (5 bases). In germline, CDR1 is KGHSH, CDR2 LQKENI. Trimming removed 5 bases at V and 1 base at J, with 19 bases between. This CDR3 contains 17 residues. The CDR3 here is CASSTSTLSRGTDTQYF. CDR3 DNA sequence: TGTGCCAGCTCAACGTCCACACTAAGCAGGGGCACAGATACGCAGTATTTT.

This clone showed up just a few times. The chain has TRBV2 and TRBJ1-4; TRBD1 is a possible D gene (6 bases). Trimming cost V 7 bases and J 14 bases, with 17 bases left between them. The CDR3 consists of 12 residues. Looked up from germline, CDR1 is SNHLY and CDR2 is FYNNEI. CDR3 in DNA: TGTGCCAGCAAGCAGAGTGCAGGGGATCTGTTTTTT. This translates into CASKQSAGDLFF. Full variable domain (missing parts from reference TRBV2 and TRBJ1-4): EPEVTQTPSHQVTQMGQEVILRCVPISNHLYFYWYRQILGQKVEFLVSFYNNEISEKSEIFDDQFSVERPDGSNFTLKIRSTKLEDSAMYFCASKQSAGDLFFGSGTQLSVL.

The chain links TRBV11-3 to TRBJ2-1, with a tentative D call TRBD2 (5 bases). There are 13 residues in the CDR3. V gave up 5 bases and J gave up 6 bases, with 11 bases separating them. The germline CDR1 and CDR2 sequences are SGHNT and YENEEA. The CDR3 here is CASSPDYPNEQFF. CDR3 DNA sequence: TGTGCCAGCAGCCCAGACTACCCCAATGAGCAGTTCTTC.

The chain carries TRBV5-1 and TRBJ1-1; 9 nucleotides match TRBD1. V trimming: 3 bases; J trimming: 0 bases; junction bases outside the gene matches: 6. CDR1 is SGHRS and CDR2 is YFSETQ in the germline V gene. The CDR3 is 16 amino acids. CDR3 DNA sequence: TGCGCCAGCAGCTCCCGGACAGGGGCCTTGAACACTGAAGCTTTCTTT. Translation: CASSSRTGALNTEAFF.

This rearrangement joins TRBV10-3 to TRBJ2-3; D perhaps matches TRBD2 (6 bases). The V end was cut by 2 bases, the J end by 3 bases, with 21 bases between. The germline V gene has CDR1 ENHRY and CDR2 SYGVKD. CDR3 length equals 18 residues. CDR3 amino acids: CAISEPLDAGSITDTQYF. CDR3 sequence (DNA): TGTGCCATCAGTGAGCCCTTGGACGCGGGAAGTATAACAGATACGCAGTATTTT.

The gene calls are TRBV15 and TRBJ2-1; D assignment may be TRBD1 or TRBD2 (6 bases each). CDR1 is LNHNV, CDR2 YYDKDF, per germline (reference sequence). With 7 bases removed from V and 0 bases from J, the gap between germline ends came to 10 bases. The CDR3 runs to 14 residues. The CDR3 DNA reads TGTGCCACCAACAAGGGGGGCTCCTACAATGAGCAGTTCTTC. It codes for CATNKGGSYNEQFF. Using reference TRBV15 and TRBJ2-1 for the parts outside the CDR3, the full variable domain is DAMVIQNPRYQVTQFGKPVTLSCSQTLNHNVMYWYQQKSSQAPKLLFHYYDKDFNNEADTPDNFQSRRPNTSFCFLDIRSPGLGDTAMYLCATNKGGSYNEQFFGPGTRLTVL.

The rearrangement links TRBV2 to TRBJ2-1; 10 bases agree with TRBD2. V gave up 2 bases and J gave up 8 bases; unmatched junction bases: 18. CDR1 and CDR2 (germline): SNHLY, FYNNEI. This CDR3 has 19 amino acids. CDR3 loop: CASSEWALYGLAGDDEQFF. As DNA, the CDR3 is TGTGCCAGCAGTGAATGGGCGCTGTATGGGCTAGCGGGAGACGATGAGCAGTTCTTC.

The chain recombines TRBV18 with TRBJ2-7, with TRBD1 matching over 7 bases. CDR1 and CDR2 (germline): KGHSH, LQKENI. CDR3 length equals 15 residues. V dropped 3 bases and J dropped 5; count of bases not matched to a gene: 10. CDR3 region: CASSPVRQGRDEQYF. DNA for the CDR3: TGTGCCAGCTCACCGGTCCGACAGGGCAGAGACGAGCAGTACTTC.

The chain couples TRBV19 to TRBJ2-1; TRBD1 matches at 10 bases. V was pared by 3 bases and J by 6 bases, with 11 bases of the junction left unmatched. The CDR3 totals 17 residues. Germline CDR1 and CDR2: LNHDA and SQIVND (reference sequence). CDR3 sequence (DNA): TGTGCCAGTAGTATCGGGGGGCCGGGACAGGGGTTCAATGAGCAGTTCTTC. Translated: CASSIGGPGQGFNEQFF.

The chain employs TRBV6-1 and TRBJ2-1; 14 bases match TRBD2. Per germline, CDR1 MNHNS and CDR2 SASEGT. V was pared by 4 bases and J by 7 bases, with 6 bases of the junction left unmatched. This CDR3 has 16 amino acids. CDR3 nucleotide sequence: TGTGCCAGCAGTGCCGGGACTAGCGGGAGTAAGAATGAGCAGTTCTTC. Translation: CASSAGTSGSKNEQFF.

CDR3 coding DNA: TGTGCCAGTAGTGTACTAGCGGGACACACCGGGGAGCTGTTTTTT. As protein: CASSVLAGHTGELFF. The chain combines TRBV19 with TRBJ2-2, with 10 nucleotides matching TRBD2. Germline V gives CDR1 LNHDA, CDR2 SQIVND (reference sequence). The CDR3 has 15 residues. V lost 5 bases to trimming and J lost 3 bases; unmatched junction nucleotides: 3.

CDR3 loop: CASKVSGANEQFF. The CDR3 bases are TGTGCCAGCAAAGTTAGCGGAGCAAATGAGCAGTTCTTC. The chain carries TRBV2 and TRBJ2-1, with a weak D call TRBD2 (6 bases). There are 13 residues in the CDR3. The germline CDR1 and CDR2 sequences are SNHLY and FYNNEI. The V end lost 7 bases, the J end lost 7 bases, and 14 bases lay between the germline ends.